The entry below gives a single T cell receptor (beta chain) sequence along with its context. Sequenced by immunoSEQ multiplex PCR; TCRdb stores in-frame clones only, minus some. The sample has about 150,000 clones, 75% to 90% seen once. Seattle cases were enrolled at active infection and followed longitudinally. The data were taken from a study of blood T cell repertoires in COVID-19. Overall study: The United States, Italy and Spain were the sources of the acute and convalescent COVID-19 samples. PBMCs, B-cell-depleted T cells, or T cells provided the cDNA or gDNA that made up the material.

Sequencing was carried out using peripheral blood. The sequence came from a young man with COVID-19, enrolled during active disease.

The CDR3 loop is CASSPSQTGELFF. DNA for the CDR3: TGTGCCAGCTCACCGAGCCAAACCGGGGAGCTGTTTTTT. The V gene is TRBV18, the J gene TRBJ2-2, with unresolved D. The V and J ends lost 3 bases and 5 bases respectively, with 7 bases between them. The CDR3 has 13 residues. Germline V gene lookup returns CDR1 KGHSH and CDR2 LQKENI.